This is a list of T cell receptor beta chains from one sample in a study of OX40 agonist ivuxolimab in advanced cancers. Assay: immunoSEQ multiplex PCR; the TCRdb copy retains only in-frame clones and omits some. The profile shows roughly 80,000 clones, 86% of them singletons. The material was CD4+ or CD8+ T cells sorted from blood, obtained in a trial of the OX40 agonist ivuxolimab. The receptors derive from an adult with an advanced solid tumor such as melanoma, head and neck, liver or kidney cancer. CDR3s include the opening cysteine and the closing phenylalanine or tryptophan. D genes are given only for firm matches. For some rows the clone size is stated as once, few or many, or as a class when expanded; others skip it.

>TRBV29-1|TRBJ1-1|.|.
CSVAPGHRNTEAFF
TGCAGCGTGGCTCCGGGACACAGGAACACTGAAGCTTTCTTT
>TRBV6-6|TRBJ1-2|TRBD1|.
CASTHGDRGHRGYTF
TGTGCCAGCACCCACGGGGACAGGGGTCATCGAGGCTACACCTTC
>TRBV6-5|TRBJ2-7|.|.
CASSYRYEQYF
TGTGCCAGCAGTTATCGCTACGAGCAGTACTTC
>TRBV30|TRBJ1-4|.|.
CAWSPRRRTSATNEKLFF
TGTGCCTGGAGTCCCCGAAGACGGACAAGTGCAACTAATGAAAAACTGTTTTTT
>TRBV7-2|TRBJ1-2|TRBD1|.
CASSTATRDRVRGYTF
TGTGCCAGCAGCACTGCGACCCGGGACAGGGTTAGGGGCTACACCTTC
>TRBV9|TRBJ2-7|.|.
CASSVAGGDLGEQYF
TGTGCCAGCAGCGTAGCTGGAGGGGACTTGGGCGAGCAGTACTTC
>TRBV30|TRBJ2-7|.|.
CAWRVLAEQYF
TGTGCCTGGAGGGTCCTAGCGGAGCAGTACTTC
>TRBV7-9|TRBJ1-4|.|.
CASSSNRGFEKLFF
TGTGCCAGCAGCTCAAATAGGGGTTTTGAAAAACTGTTTTTT
>TRBV4-1|TRBJ1-4|.|.
CASSRQALINEKLFF
TGCGCCAGCAGCCGGCAGGCACTGATTAATGAAAAACTGTTTTTT
>TRBV6-4|TRBJ2-3|.|once
CASSALGTDTQYF
TGTGCCAGCAGTGCGTTAGGCACAGATACGCAGTATTTT
>TRBV6-1|TRBJ1-2|.|.
CASSEAKIPNNYGYTF
TGTGCCAGCAGTGAAGCGAAGATACCTAACAACTATGGCTACACCTTC
>TRBV11-2|TRBJ2-6|.|.
CASSSGKQQSRANVLTF
TGTGCCAGCAGCAGCGGAAAGCAACAAAGTCGGGCCAACGTCCTGACTTTC
>TRBV4-1|TRBJ1-4|.|.
CASSQAKGSSNEKLFF
TGCGCCAGCAGCCAAGCGAAGGGAAGTTCTAATGAAAAACTGTTTTTT
>TRBV7-9|TRBJ2-3|.|.
CASQGAGGSNTQYF
TGTGCCAGCCAGGGGGCGGGAGGAAGTAATACGCAGTATTTT
>TRBV27|TRBJ1-1|.|.
CASSFTGNTEAFF
TGTGCCAGCAGTTTTACAGGTAACACTGAAGCTTTCTTT
>TRBV30|TRBJ1-6|.|.
CAWSEQNNSPLHF
TGTGCCTGGAGTGAACAGAATAATTCACCCCTCCACTTT
>TRBV5-1|TRBJ2-3|TRBD2|.
CASSLQAGNTDTQYF
TGCGCCAGCAGCTTACAAGCGGGGAACACAGATACGCAGTATTTT
>TRBV6-5|TRBJ1-3|.|.
CASRLDRNSGNTIYF
TGTGCCAGCAGATTGGACAGAAACTCTGGAAACACCATATATTTT
>TRBV6-5|TRBJ2-5|TRBD1|once
CASSYSWTGQETQYF
TGTGCCAGCAGTTACTCGTGGACAGGCCAAGAGACCCAGTACTTC
>TRBV6-1|TRBJ2-5|TRBD2|.
CASSDGLAHRQETQYF
TGTGCCAGCAGTGACGGACTAGCGCATCGACAAGAGACCCAGTACTTC
>TRBV11-3|TRBJ1-1|.|.
CASSLDLGTEAFF
TGTGCCAGCAGCTTAGATCTAGGCACTGAAGCTTTCTTT
>TRBV9|TRBJ2-3|.|.
CASSGRQLTDTQYF
TGTGCCAGCAGCGGAAGACAGCTCACAGATACGCAGTATTTT
>TRBV5-4|TRBJ2-7|TRBD1|.
CASSSDRAAVQYF
TGTGCCAGCAGCTCGGACAGGGCTGCGGTGCAGTACTTC
>TRBV11-2|TRBJ2-2|.|.
CASSEQNTGELFF
TGTGCCAGCAGCGAACAGAACACCGGGGAGCTGTTTTTT
>TRBV19|TRBJ2-2|.|.
CASSGSGRRYTGELFF
TGTGCCAGTAGTGGATCTGGCAGGAGATACACCGGGGAGCTGTTTTTT
>TRBV7-9|TRBJ2-2|.|many
CASSFGSTGELFF
TGTGCCAGCAGCTTTGGGTCGACCGGGGAGCTGTTTTTT
>TRBV6-5|TRBJ1-5|TRBD1|.
CASSYTWTGDQPQHF
TGTGCCAGCAGTTACACCTGGACAGGAGATCAGCCCCAGCATTTT
>TRBV28|TRBJ1-2|.|.
CASSLPDYGYTF
TGTGCCAGCAGTTTGCCTGACTATGGCTACACCTTC
>TRBV5-1|TRBJ1-3|.|.
CASSLGGNTIYF
TGCGCCAGCAGCCTTGGAGGAAACACCATATATTTT
>TRBV6-5|TRBJ1-1|.|.
CASSYGGHSEAFF
TGTGCCAGCAGTTATGGGGGGCATAGTGAAGCTTTCTTT
>TRBV7-6|TRBJ1-1|.|.
CASSLSGGVNTEAFF
TGTGCCAGCAGCTTAAGTGGGGGGGTGAACACTGAAGCTTTCTTT
>TRBV5-6|TRBJ1-3|TRBD1|.
CASSLRQGSFSGNTIYF
TGTGCCAGCAGCCTAAGACAGGGTTCTTTCTCTGGAAACACCATATATTTT
>TRBV7-2|TRBJ2-1|.|once
CASSPTTTGSNNEQFF
TGTGCCAGCAGCCCCACCACTACCGGGAGCAACAATGAGCAGTTCTTC
>TRBV5-4|TRBJ2-7|TRBD2|.
CASSREGLGPYEQYF
TGTGCCAGCAGCCGGGAGGGGCTAGGCCCCTACGAGCAGTACTTC
>TRBV6-6|TRBJ1-1|.|.
CATLRGEGTEAFF
TGTGCCACCTTAAGAGGGGAGGGGACTGAAGCTTTCTTT
>TRBV19|TRBJ1-1|.|.
CASSIFKRIAEAFF
TGTGCCAGTAGTATTTTCAAGAGAATCGCTGAAGCTTTCTTT
>TRBV6-4|TRBJ2-7|.|.
CASSRQGGGEQYF
TGTGCCAGCAGTAGACAGGGAGGGGGCGAGCAGTACTTC
>TRBV7-7|TRBJ2-3|.|.
CASSLGPPPDTQYF
TGTGCTAGCAGCCTTGGACCTCCCCCAGATACGCAGTATTTT
>TRBV7-6|TRBJ1-1|TRBD1|.
CASSLERGLGAFF
TGTGCCAGCAGCTTAGAGAGGGGGCTTGGAGCTTTCTTT
>TRBV2|TRBJ1-1|.|.
CASIPGRERAFF
TGTGCCAGCATCCCAGGACGGGAAAGAGCTTTCTTT
>TRBV13|TRBJ1-1|.|once
CASSSGQLNTEAFF
TGTGCCAGCAGCTCGGGACAATTGAACACTGAAGCTTTCTTT
>TRBV29-1|TRBJ2-6|.|.
CSVDQGDGANVLTF
TGCAGCGTTGATCAGGGAGACGGGGCCAACGTCCTGACTTTC
>TRBV7-8|TRBJ2-2|TRBD2|.
CASSPEAGANTGELFF
TGTGCCAGCAGCCCTGAGGCGGGGGCGAACACCGGGGAGCTGTTTTTT
>TRBV12-5|TRBJ1-2|TRBD1|once
CASGSQGANYGYTF
TGTGCTAGTGGATCACAGGGGGCTAACTATGGCTACACCTTC
>TRBV6-6|TRBJ2-1|.|.
CASSYRAPTPYNEQFF
TGTGCCAGCAGTTACCGGGCCCCTACCCCCTACAATGAGCAGTTCTTC
>TRBV7-9|TRBJ2-2|.|.
CASSLKTRAGELFF
TGTGCCAGCAGCTTAAAAACCAGGGCCGGGGAGCTGTTTTTT
>TRBV6-1|TRBJ1-5|.|.
CATRGVRNQPQHF
TGTGCCACCCGAGGGGTACGCAATCAGCCCCAGCATTTT
>TRBV7-2|TRBJ1-5|.|.
CASSPPGQIRQPQHF
TGTGCCAGCAGCCCACCTGGACAGATTCGGCAGCCCCAGCATTTT
>TRBV6-6|TRBJ2-2|.|.
CASSETANTGELFF
TGTGCCAGCAGTGAGACAGCGAACACCGGGGAGCTGTTTTTT
>TRBV30|TRBJ2-5|TRBD2|once
CAWSALLATQTQYF
TGTGCCTGGAGTGCCCTACTAGCGACTCAGACCCAGTACTTC
>TRBV14|TRBJ1-1|.|.
CASSRWFTEAFF
TGTGCCAGCAGCCGTTGGTTCACTGAAGCTTTCTTT
>TRBV7-2|TRBJ2-6|.|.
CASSSSALSGANVLTF
TGTGCCAGCAGCTCGTCTGCGCTCTCTGGGGCCAACGTCCTGACTTTC